A single sample gave rise to the 21 T cell receptor beta chains below, sequenced in a study of T cell changes during pregnancy in multiple sclerosis. TCRdb keeps only in-frame clones here, not all; method: immunoSEQ multiplex PCR. The sample lists roughly 110,000 clones, 75% to 95% seen once, with 1.6% in the top ten. The input for sequencing was peripheral blood, taken before pregnancy. These receptors were taken from a female donor with multiple sclerosis, enrolled in a pregnancy study.

CDR3 DNA sequence: TGCGCCAGCAGCCAAGAGGGAACTAGCGGGCCATGGGGAGATACGCAGTATTTT. Its translation: CASSQEGTSGPWGDTQYF. The V and J genes are TRBV4-1 and TRBJ2-3, with 9 bases lining up with TRBD2. Trimming removed 0 bases from V and 5 bases from J; junction bases left unmatched: 12. The CDR3 loop spans 18 amino acids. Per the germline V gene, CDR1 is MGHRA and CDR2 is YSYEKL.

V usage is TRBV27 and J usage is TRBJ2-7; 9 nucleotides align to TRBD1. This CDR3 comprises 15 residues. Germline V gene data show CDR1 as MNHEY and CDR2 as SMNVEV (reference sequence). V shed 3 bases, J shed 3 bases, and the junction held 6 bases outside the gene matches. The CDR3 nucleotides read TGTGCCAGCAGTTTCGCCGGGACAGGGTTCTACGAGCAGTACTTC. Protein product: CASSFAGTGFYEQYF.

This chain links TRBV5-1 with TRBJ2-5; D perhaps matches TRBD2 (5 bases). Germline V lookup: CDR1 SGHRS, CDR2 YFSETQ. There are 14 residues in the CDR3. Trimming cost V 2 bases and J 5 bases, with 13 bases left between them. The CDR3 sequence: CASSLDSVKETQYF. The CDR3 DNA is TGCGCCAGCAGCTTAGATAGCGTTAAGGAGACCCAGTACTTC.

This sequence joins TRBV10-3 and TRBJ1-4; D is undetermined. V lost 4 bases and J lost 6, with 12 bases in between. CDR1 is ENHRY, CDR2 SYGVKD, per germline. The length of the CDR3 is 14 residues. The CDR3 DNA reads TGTGCCATCAGTGTCGGGGTTGGAGATGAAAAACTGTTTTTT. This translates into CAISVGVGDEKLFF.

There are a few counts of this clone. The gene calls are TRBV28 and TRBJ1-5; 7 bases are shared with TRBD1. The CDR3 runs 13 residues. Unmatched junction bases numbered 5, after V lost 11 bases and J lost 1 base. The germline V gene encodes CDR1 MDHEN and CDR2 SYDVKM. The CDR3 DNA reads TGTGCCGGACGGACAGGCAGCAATCAGCCCCAGCATTTT. Its translation: CAGRTGSNQPQHF.

This chain joins TRBV6-5 and TRBJ1-5; possible D gene TRBD1, 6 bases. In germline, CDR1 is MNHEY, CDR2 SVGAGI. Trimming removed 0 bases from V and 9 bases from J, with 12 bases in between. This CDR3 spans 14 amino acids. As DNA, the CDR3 is TGTGCCAGCAGTTACTCGGCAGGGGAGAGGCCCCAGCATTTT. It is translated as CASSYSAGERPQHF.

V usage is TRBV29-1 and J usage is TRBJ2-1, with 7 bases fitting TRBD2. The germline V gene has CDR1 SQVTM and CDR2 ANQGSEA. This CDR3 is 17 amino acids long. V was pared by 4 bases and J by 2 bases, with 14 bases of the junction left unmatched. The CDR3 DNA reads TGCAGCGTTGGGGCGGTGCGGGAGAAAGGGCCCTACAATGAGCAGTTCTTC. Its translation is CSVGAVREKGPYNEQFF.

The CDR3, as DNA: TGCGCCAGCAGCCCTACAGGGTTAGATGGCTACACCTTC. This codes for CASSPTGLDGYTF. The V gene is TRBV5-1, the J gene TRBJ1-2; D is perhaps TRBD1 (6 bases). Per germline, CDR1 SGHRS and CDR2 YFSETQ. This CDR3 has 13 amino acids. V was shortened by 4 bases and J by 6 bases, with 13 bases between the two germline ends.

The V and J genes are TRBV7-2 and TRBJ2-7, with 12 bases fitting TRBD1. The trim removed 1 base at V and 5 bases at J, leaving 6 bases unmatched. The CDR3 length is 16 residues. Germline CDR1 SGHTA, CDR2 FQGNSA. Written as DNA, the CDR3 is TGTGCCAGCAGCTTAGTTGGGACAGGGGGCCCGGACGAGCAGTACTTC. Translating it yields CASSLVGTGGPDEQYF. The full variable domain, completed using reference TRBV7-2 and TRBJ2-7, is GAGVSQSPSNKVTEKGKDVELRCDPISGHTALYWYRQSLGQGLEFLIYFQGNSAPDKSGLPSDRFSAERTGGSVSTLTIQRTQQEDSAVYLCASSLVGTGGPDEQYFGPGTRLTVT.

This chain connects TRBV27 to TRBJ2-2, with 8 bases fitting TRBD1. J was trimmed by 5 bases and V by 5 bases; bases with no gene match: 7. The CDR3 is 15 amino acids. Germline loops: CDR1 MNHEY, CDR2 SMNVEV (reference sequence). The CDR3 sequence is CASSRRQGLTGELFF. Written as DNA, the CDR3 is TGTGCCAGCAGTCGACGACAGGGGTTGACCGGGGAGCTGTTTTTT.

The chain couples TRBV5-1 to TRBJ1-5; TRBD1 is a possible D gene (5 bases). There are 18 residues in the CDR3. CDR1 SGHRS and CDR2 YFSETQ come from the germline V gene. Trimming stripped 4 bases from V and 1 base from J, with 21 bases between. In DNA, the CDR3 is TGCGCCAGCAGCCTGATAGGGGCAGGGACTCGGAGCAATCAGCCCCAGCATTTT. The encoded protein is CASSLIGAGTRSNQPQHF.

This clone has only one observation. One junction end does not reproduce the germline sequence, and a read error may be involved. V is TRBV6-5 and J is TRBJ2-7; D is unclear. Per germline, CDR1 MNHEY and CDR2 SVGAGI. CDR3 length: 13 amino acids. The CDR3 nucleotides read TGTGCCAGCAGTTACGCAGACTCCAACGAGCAGTACTTC. Translation: CASSYADSNEQYF.

This rearrangement joins TRBV18 to TRBJ1-1, with TRBD1 matching over 8 bases. The V gene's germline CDR1 is KGHSH and CDR2 LQKENI. The junction had 7 bases not matched to a gene; V was cut back by 3 bases and J by 4 bases. The CDR3 covers 15 residues. The CDR3 loop is CASSPTRTGGTEAFF. CDR3 in DNA: TGTGCCAGCTCACCTACCCGTACAGGGGGCACTGAAGCTTTCTTT.

The rearrangement joins TRBV25-1 to TRBJ1-3; D gene ambiguous. The V and J ends lost 0 bases and 0 bases respectively, with 6 bases between them. Germline CDR1 is MGHDK and CDR2 is SYGVNS. This CDR3 spans 15 amino acids. The CDR3 protein is CASSEYGVSGNTIYF. Here the CDR3 DNA reads TGTGCCAGCAGTGAATACGGGGTCTCTGGAAACACCATATATTTT.

The chain employs TRBV4-3 and TRBJ2-7; 9 positions agree with TRBD1. The CDR3 spans 16 residues. CDR1 and CDR2 from the germline V gene are LGHNA and YSLEER. The trim removed 0 bases at V and 3 bases at J, leaving 6 bases unmatched. CDR3 protein: CASSQELSDRGYEQYF. The CDR3 DNA sequence: TGCGCCAGCAGCCAAGAGCTGTCGGACAGGGGCTACGAGCAGTACTTC.

The V gene is TRBV5-1, the J gene TRBJ2-7; tentatively, D is TRBD2 (5 bases). With 3 bases removed from V and 0 bases from J, the gap between germline ends came to 10 bases. The germline gives CDR1 SGHRS, CDR2 YFSETQ. The CDR3 extends over 14 amino acids. The CDR3 reads CASSSRGSSYEQYF. The CDR3 DNA sequence: TGCGCCAGCAGCTCCCGGGGAAGCTCCTACGAGCAGTACTTC.

The V gene is TRBV28, the J gene TRBJ1-2; possibly TRBD1 for D (6 bases). Trimming took off 7 bases at V and 4 bases at J, with 13 bases between the two ends. Germline V gene lookup returns CDR1 MDHEN and CDR2 SYDVKM. CDR3 length: 13 amino acids. CDR3 loop: CASTDMGAYGYTF. The CDR3 coding sequence is TGTGCCAGCACGGACATGGGGGCCTATGGCTACACCTTC.

The chain uses TRBV30 and TRBJ1-1, with a possible D match to TRBD1 (5 bases). Trimming pared 2 bases from V and 13 bases from J, leaving 17 bases between. Germline V lookup: CDR1 GTSNPN, CDR2 SVGIG (reference sequence). This CDR3 contains 12 residues. This chain's CDR3 is CAWSPGGGLDFF. The DNA for the CDR3 is TGTGCCTGGAGTCCGGGGGGGGGTCTGGATTTCTTT.

This clone showed up just a few times. This chain joins TRBV7-6 and TRBJ2-2; perhaps TRBD2 as D (5 bases). This CDR3 has 15 amino acids. Germline V lookup: CDR1 SGHVS, CDR2 FNYEAQ. Trimming left V 0 bases short and J 3 bases short, with 8 bases between. The CDR3 DNA reads as TGTGCCAGCAGCTTAGCTCTGGGAGACACCGGGGAGCTGTTTTTT. Translation gives CASSLALGDTGELFF.

CDR3 protein: CASSPSQGAPGSTQFF. The CDR3 nucleotides read TGTGCCAGCTCACCCTCTCAGGGGGCGCCGGGTAGCACCCAGTTCTTC. J is TRBJ2-1 and V is TRBV18; 8 nucleotides line up with TRBD1. Germline V gene sequence: CDR1 KGHSH, CDR2 LQKENI. V lost 3 bases and J lost 13; bases outside the gene matches: 17. CDR3 size: 16 residues.

J is TRBJ2-3 and V is TRBV4-1; the match to TRBD2 covers 9 bases. With 2 bases clipped from V and 5 bases from J, the junction kept 11 bases outside the gene matches. The CDR3 length is 17 residues. Looked up from germline, CDR1 is MGHRA and CDR2 is YSYEKL. Here the CDR3 reads CASSQRIQREAGDTQYF. The CDR3 DNA sequence: TGCGCCAGCAGCCAACGTATCCAGCGGGAGGCGGGAGATACGCAGTATTTT.